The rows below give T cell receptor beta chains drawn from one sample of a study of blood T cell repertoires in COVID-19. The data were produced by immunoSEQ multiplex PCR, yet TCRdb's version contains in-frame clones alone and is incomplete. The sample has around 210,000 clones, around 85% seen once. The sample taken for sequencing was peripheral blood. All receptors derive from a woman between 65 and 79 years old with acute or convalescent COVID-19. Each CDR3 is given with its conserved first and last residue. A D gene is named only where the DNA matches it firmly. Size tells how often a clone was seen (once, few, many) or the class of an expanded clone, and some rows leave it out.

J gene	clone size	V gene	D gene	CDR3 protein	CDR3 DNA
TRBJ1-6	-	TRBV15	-	CATSRDVFRGAGSPLHF	TGTGCCACCAGCAGAGATGTTTTTCGGGGGGCAGGGTCACCCCTCCACTTT
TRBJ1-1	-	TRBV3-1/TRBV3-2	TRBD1	CASSLRDRGMNTEAFF	TGTGCCAGCAGCCTCCGGGACAGGGGCATGAACACTGAAGCTTTCTTT
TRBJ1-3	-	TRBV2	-	CASAVVQGSSGNTIYF	TGTGCCAGCGCAGTGGTGCAGGGGAGCTCTGGAAACACCATATATTTT
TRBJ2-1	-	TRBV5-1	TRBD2	CASSLVLAGGSNEQFF	TGCGCCAGCAGCTTGGTATTAGCGGGAGGGAGCAATGAGCAGTTCTTC
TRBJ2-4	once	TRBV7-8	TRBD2	CASSREWSGSITKNIQYF	TGTGCCAGCAGCCGAGAATGGAGCGGGAGTATAACCAAAAACATTCAGTACTTC
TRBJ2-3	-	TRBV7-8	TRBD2	CASSLFSGGTDTQYF	TGTGCCAGCAGCTTGTTTAGCGGGGGCACAGATACGCAGTATTTT
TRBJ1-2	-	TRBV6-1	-	CASSDAGYGYTF	TGTGCCAGCAGTGACGCGGGGTACGGCTACACCTTC
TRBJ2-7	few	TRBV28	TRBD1	CASSLSGTDYEQYF	TGTGCCAGCAGTTTATCTGGGACAGACTACGAGCAGTACTTC
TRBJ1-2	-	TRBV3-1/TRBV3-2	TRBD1	CASSRQGSVGGYTF	TGTGCCAGCAGTCGACAGGGTTCCGTCGGTGGCTACACCTTC
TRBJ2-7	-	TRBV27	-	CASSRFRDMGSEQYF	TGTGCCAGCAGTCGCTTCCGGGACATGGGATCTGAGCAGTACTTC
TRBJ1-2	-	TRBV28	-	CASTRRTVGNYGYTF	TGTGCCAGCACCAGGAGGACCGTGGGTAACTATGGCTACACCTTC
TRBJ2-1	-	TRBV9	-	CASSVERLSYNEQFF	TGTGCCAGCAGCGTAGAAAGACTGTCCTACAATGAGCAGTTCTTC
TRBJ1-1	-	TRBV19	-	CASSMTGAPSNTEAFF	TGTGCCAGTAGTATGACAGGTGCCCCGTCGAACACTGAAGCTTTCTTT
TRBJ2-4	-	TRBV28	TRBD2	CASRPTSGAKNIQYF	TGTGCCAGCAGACCTACTAGCGGGGCAAAAAACATTCAGTACTTC
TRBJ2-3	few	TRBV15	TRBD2	CATSNPGLAATDTQYF	TGTGCCACCAGCAATCCGGGACTAGCGGCCACAGATACGCAGTATTTT
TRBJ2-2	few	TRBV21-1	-	CASSNPLANTGELFF	TGTGCCAGCAGCAACCCACTAGCGAACACCGGGGAGCTGTTTTTT
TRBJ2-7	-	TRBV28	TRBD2	CASSTTSRWYEQYF	TGTGCCAGCAGTACGACTAGCAGATGGTACGAGCAGTACTTC
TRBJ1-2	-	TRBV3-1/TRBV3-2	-	CASSQSGGLGYTF	TGTGCCAGCAGCCAATCGGGGGGGCTGGGCTACACCTTC
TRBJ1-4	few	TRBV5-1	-	CASSLNSPLNEKLFF	TGCGCCAGCAGCTTGAATAGTCCCCTAAATGAAAAACTGTTTTTT
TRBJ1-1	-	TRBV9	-	CASSAMGGHTEAFF	TGTGCCAGCAGCGCGATGGGGGGTCACACTGAAGCTTTCTTT
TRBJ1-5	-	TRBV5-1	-	CASSHQPGTPQHF	TGCGCCAGCAGCCACCAACCAGGTACGCCCCAGCATTTT
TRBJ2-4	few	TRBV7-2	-	CASSASRSRTKNIQYF	TGTGCCAGCAGCGCTTCGAGGAGTCGGACCAAAAACATTCAGTACTTC
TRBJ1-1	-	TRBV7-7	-	CASSLVQNTEAFF	TGTGCTAGCAGCTTAGTTCAGAACACTGAAGCTTTCTTT
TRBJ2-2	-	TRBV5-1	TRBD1	CASSLRDSLTGELFF	TGCGCCAGCAGCCTCCGGGACAGCCTCACCGGGGAGCTGTTTTTT
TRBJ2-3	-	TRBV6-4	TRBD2	CASSDTGLAGAPGGTQYF	TGTGCCAGCAGTGACACGGGGCTAGCGGGGGCCCCTGGGGGTACGCAGTATTTT
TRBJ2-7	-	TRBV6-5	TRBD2	CASSPPGGTTYEQYF	TGTGCCAGCAGCCCCCCCGGCGGGACTACCTACGAGCAGTACTTC
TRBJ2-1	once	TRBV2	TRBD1	CASLLGAGGSNEQFF	TGTGCCAGCCTCCTGGGGGCAGGGGGCTCCAATGAGCAGTTCTTC
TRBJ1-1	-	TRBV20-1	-	CSASRNRDTEAFF	TGCAGTGCTAGTCGTAACCGGGACACTGAAGCTTTCTTT
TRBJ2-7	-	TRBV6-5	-	CASSYWQGNYEQYF	TGTGCCAGCAGTTATTGGCAGGGGAACTACGAGCAGTACTTC
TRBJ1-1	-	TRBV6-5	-	CASSYSRVGANTEAFF	TGTGCCAGCAGTTACTCTAGGGTTGGGGCTAACACTGAAGCTTTCTTT
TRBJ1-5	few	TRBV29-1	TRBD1	CSVTGVGQPQHF	TGCAGCGTAACAGGGGTAGGGCAGCCCCAGCATTTT
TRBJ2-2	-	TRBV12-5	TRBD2	CASGLAGNTGELFF	TGTGCTAGTGGCTTAGCGGGAAACACCGGGGAGCTGTTTTTT
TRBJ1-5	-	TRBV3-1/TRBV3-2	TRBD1	CASSDRGTNQPQHF	TGTGCCAGCAGTGACAGGGGGACCAATCAGCCCCAGCATTTT
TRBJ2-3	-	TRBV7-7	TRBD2	CASSPTSGRADTQYF	TGTGCCAGCAGCCCCACTAGCGGGAGGGCAGATACGCAGTATTTT
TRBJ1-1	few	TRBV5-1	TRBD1	CASSSYRQGAGFSTEAFF	TGCGCCAGCAGCTCATATCGACAGGGGGCTGGATTCAGCACTGAAGCTTTCTTT
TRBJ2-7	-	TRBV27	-	CASRRTASYEQYF	TGTGCCAGCAGGAGGACAGCCTCCTACGAGCAGTACTTC
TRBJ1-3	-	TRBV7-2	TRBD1	CASSLQQGAGNTIYF	TGTGCCAGCAGCTTACAACAGGGGGCTGGAAACACCATATATTTT
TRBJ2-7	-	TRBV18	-	CASSPTGYSYEQYF	TGTGCCAGCTCCCCAACAGGGTACTCCTACGAGCAGTACTTC
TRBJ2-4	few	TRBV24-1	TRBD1	CATSDAGQGENIQYF	TGTGCCACCAGTGACGCGGGACAGGGGGAAAACATTCAGTACTTC
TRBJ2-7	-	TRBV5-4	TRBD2	CASSLASAGVGSYEQYF	TGTGCCAGCAGCTTGGCGAGTGCGGGAGTAGGGTCCTACGAGCAGTACTTC
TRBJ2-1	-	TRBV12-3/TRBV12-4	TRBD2	CASRTSNQFF	TGTGCCAGCAGGACTAGCAACCAGTTCTTC
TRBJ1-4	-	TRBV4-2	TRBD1	CASSQRGQRNQNEKLFF	TGTGCCAGCAGCCAAAGGGGACAGCGGAATCAAAATGAAAAACTGTTTTTT
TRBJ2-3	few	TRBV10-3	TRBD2	CAISEHDLAGASDTQYF	TGTGCCATCAGTGAACACGACCTAGCGGGGGCTTCAGATACGCAGTATTTT
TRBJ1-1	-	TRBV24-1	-	CATSDGGGARAFF	TGTGCCACCAGTGACGGGGGTGGGGCGCGGGCTTTCTTT
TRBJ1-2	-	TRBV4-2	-	CASSQVEGTGYGYTF	TGTGCCAGCAGCCAAGTTGAGGGAACGGGCTATGGCTACACCTTC
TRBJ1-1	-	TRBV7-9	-	CASSLSSGEAFF	TGTGCCAGCAGCTTAAGTTCCGGTGAAGCTTTCTTT
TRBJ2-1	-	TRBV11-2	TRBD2	CASSRLGTSGGEQFF	TGTGCCAGCAGCCGGTTGGGGACTAGCGGGGGCGAGCAGTTCTTC
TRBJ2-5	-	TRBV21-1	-	CASSLQREESLRRETQYF	TGTGCCAGCAGCCTCCAGCGGGAGGAGTCTCTTCGGCGAGAGACCCAGTACTTC
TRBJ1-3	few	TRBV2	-	CASSAAGLADTIYF	TGTGCCAGCAGTGCGGCTGGGTTGGCGGACACCATATATTTT
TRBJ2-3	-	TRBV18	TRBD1	CASSPRQGATDTQYF	TGTGCCAGCTCACCAAGACAGGGGGCCACAGATACGCAGTATTTT
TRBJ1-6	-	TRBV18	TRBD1	CASSSGTGGTPLHF	TGTGCCAGCTCGTCCGGGACAGGGGGTACACCCCTCCACTTT
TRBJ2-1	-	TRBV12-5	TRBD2	CASGIGTSAGNEQFF	TGTGCTAGTGGTATCGGGACTAGCGCGGGCAATGAGCAGTTCTTC
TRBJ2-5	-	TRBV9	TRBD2	CASSAGAEGLARQTQYF	TGTGCCAGCAGCGCTGGAGCGGAGGGACTAGCGAGACAGACCCAGTACTTC
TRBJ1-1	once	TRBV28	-	CASSSNVGTRVSAFF	TGTGCCAGCAGCTCTAACGTCGGGACACGAGTTTCGGCTTTCTTT
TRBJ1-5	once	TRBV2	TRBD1	CASSDGRGSNQPQHF	TGTGCCAGCAGTGACGGCAGGGGGAGCAATCAGCCCCAGCATTTT
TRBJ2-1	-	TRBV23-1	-	CASSQSWAPRNEQFF	TGCGCCAGCAGTCAATCGTGGGCTCCCAGGAATGAGCAGTTCTTC
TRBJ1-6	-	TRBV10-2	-	CASSETAGVDSPLHF	TGCGCCAGCAGTGAGACGGCAGGGGTTGATTCACCCCTCCACTTT